The subject of this entry is one T cell receptor beta chain. Germline V gene sequence: CDR1 MNHEY, CDR2 SMNVEV (reference sequence). V lost 5 bases to trimming and J lost 5 bases; unmatched junction nucleotides: 6. The CDR3 consists of 15 residues. The data originate from a study of blood T cell repertoires in COVID-19. On the study more broadly: The study drew acute and convalescent COVID-19 samples from the United States, Italy and Spain.

As originally analysed: Estimates of nucleated cell counts were drawn from the amplification of reference gene primers. Method: immunoSEQ multiplex PCR; TCRdb's copy keeps in-frame clones and lacks some. V, J and clone size are those of that table, while D and trimming were read from the DNA. The sample yields approximately 100,000 clones, roughly nine tenths seen once. The V gene is TRBV27, the J gene TRBJ2-5; 12 bases fit TRBD1. This sequence originates from a woman older than 75 in a cohort sampled during active COVID-19. Material: peripheral blood. The CDR3 protein is CASSPGTGGGETQYF. DNA of the CDR3: TGTGCCAGCAGTCCGGGGACAGGGGGCGGGGAGACCCAGTACTTC.